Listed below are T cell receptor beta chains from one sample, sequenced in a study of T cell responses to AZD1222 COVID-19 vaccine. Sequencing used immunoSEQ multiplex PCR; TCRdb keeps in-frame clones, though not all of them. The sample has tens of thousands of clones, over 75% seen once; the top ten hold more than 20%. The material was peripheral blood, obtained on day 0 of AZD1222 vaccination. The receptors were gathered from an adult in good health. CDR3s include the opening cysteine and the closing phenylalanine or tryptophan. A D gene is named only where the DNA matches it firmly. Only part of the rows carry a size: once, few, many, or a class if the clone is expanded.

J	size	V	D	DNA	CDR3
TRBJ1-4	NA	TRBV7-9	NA	TGTGCCAGCAGCTTGTTGTCGGGGTTTAATGAAAAACTGTTTTTT	CASSLLSGFNEKLFF
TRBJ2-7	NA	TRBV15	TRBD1	TGTGCCACCAGCGACCCAAGACAGGGTACATCCTACGAGCAGTACTTC	CATSDPRQGTSYEQYF
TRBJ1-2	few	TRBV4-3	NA	TGCGCCAGCAGCCTCCGACTGGATATAGGGATTACCTATGGCTACACCTTC	CASSLRLDIGITYGYTF
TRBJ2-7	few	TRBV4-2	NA	TGTGCCAGCAGCCAAGAAGGGTATGGTAGCGGACCCTACGAGCAGTACTTC	CASSQEGYGSGPYEQYF
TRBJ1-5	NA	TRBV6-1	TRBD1	TGTGCCAGCAGTGAAGTCAGACAGGGGAATCAGCCCCAGCATTTT	CASSEVRQGNQPQHF
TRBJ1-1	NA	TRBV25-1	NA	TGTGCCAGCACATCCCTGAGGGACACTGAAGCTTTCTTT	CASTSLRDTEAFF
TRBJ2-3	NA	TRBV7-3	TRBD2	TGTGCCAGCAGCTTAAGACTAGCGGGGGGGCCGGATACGCAGTATTTT	CASSLRLAGGPDTQYF
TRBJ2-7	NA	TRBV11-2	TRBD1	TGTGCCAGCAGCATGTTACAGGGGGCGGGTTCCTACGAGCAGTACTTC	CASSMLQGAGSYEQYF
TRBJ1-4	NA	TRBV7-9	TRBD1	TGTGCCAGCAGCCAGGCACCGGGACAGTCTAATGAAAAACTGTTTTTT	CASSQAPGQSNEKLFF
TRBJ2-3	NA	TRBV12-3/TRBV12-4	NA	TGTGCCAGCAGATACCCCGGGGCGAATACGCAGTATTTT	CASRYPGANTQYF
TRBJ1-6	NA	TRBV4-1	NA	TGCGCCAGCAGCCAAACTCGGGCCCGCGACAATAATTCACCCCTCCACTTT	CASSQTRARDNNSPLHF
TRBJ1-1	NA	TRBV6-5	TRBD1	TGTGCCAGCGTAGCACCGGGACAGAACAGGGAAGCTTTCTTT	CASVAPGQNREAFF
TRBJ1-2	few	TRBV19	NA	TGTGCCAGTAGGGTTTTCGACTATGGCTACACCTTC	CASRVFDYGYTF
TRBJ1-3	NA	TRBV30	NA	TGTGCCTGGAGTAAGGGAAACACCATATATTTT	CAWSKGNTIYF
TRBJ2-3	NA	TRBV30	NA	TGTGCCTGGAGCCCACCTCGACAGAGCACAGATACGCAGTATTTT	CAWSPPRQSTDTQYF
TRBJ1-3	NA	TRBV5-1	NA	TGCGCCAGCACCCCGGGCACCGACTCTGGAAACACCATATATTTT	CASTPGTDSGNTIYF
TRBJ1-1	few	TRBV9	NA	TGTGCCAGCAGCCCAGGTGAAAGGAGGACTGAAGCTTTCTTT	CASSPGERRTEAFF
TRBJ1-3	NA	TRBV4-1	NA	TGCGCCAGCAGCCAAAACAGGGTCTCTGGAAACACCATATATTTT	CASSQNRVSGNTIYF
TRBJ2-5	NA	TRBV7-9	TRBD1	TGTGCCAGCAGCTTCGTTCGGACAGGCTCCTTCCAAGAGACCCAGTACTTC	CASSFVRTGSFQETQYF
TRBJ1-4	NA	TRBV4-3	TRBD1	TGCGCCAGCAGCCAAGATAACAGGGGAGGTGAAAAACTGTTTTTT	CASSQDNRGGEKLFF
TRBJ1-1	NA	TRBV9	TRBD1	TGTGCCAGCAGTGATCGGGACAGGGGATTACTAGGGGAAGCTTTCTTT	CASSDRDRGLLGEAFF
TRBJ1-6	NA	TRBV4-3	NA	TGCGCCAGCAGCCGTCTCCTCGGGGCTAATAATTCACCCCTCCACTTT	CASSRLLGANNSPLHF
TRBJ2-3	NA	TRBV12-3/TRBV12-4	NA	TGTGCCAGCAGCCCGGACAGTTCGGTGTATTTT	CASSPDSSVYF
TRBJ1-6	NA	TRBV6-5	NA	TGTGCCAGCACACCCCCAAATTCACCCCTCCACTTT	CASTPPNSPLHF
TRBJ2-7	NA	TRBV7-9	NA	TGTGCCAGCAGCTCGGACGGATGGAAATCCTACGAGCAGTACTTC	CASSSDGWKSYEQYF
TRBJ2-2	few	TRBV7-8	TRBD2	TGTGCCAGCAGCCGGACTAGTAGTAACACCGGGGAGCTGTTTTTT	CASSRTSSNTGELFF
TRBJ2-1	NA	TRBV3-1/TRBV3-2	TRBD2	TGTGCCAGCAGCCTCACTAGCGGGGGAACAAATGAGCAGTTCTTC	CASSLTSGGTNEQFF
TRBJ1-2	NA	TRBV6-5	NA	TGTGCCAGCGAGAACACAAATGATGGCTACACCTTC	CASENTNDGYTF
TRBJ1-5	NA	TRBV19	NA	TGTGCCAGTAGTCTCAATAGCAATCAGCCCCAGCATTTT	CASSLNSNQPQHF
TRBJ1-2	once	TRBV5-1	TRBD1	TGCGCCAGCAGCTTGCAGGGGGATGGTGGCTACACCTTC	CASSLQGDGGYTF
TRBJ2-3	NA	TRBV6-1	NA	TGTGCCAGCAGTGCCCTCCCTGCCGAACGTTCAGATACGCAGTATTTT	CASSALPAERSDTQYF
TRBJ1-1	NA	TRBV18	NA	TGTGCCAGCTCACCACTTGAGCTGAGGGACACTGAAGCTTTCTTT	CASSPLELRDTEAFF
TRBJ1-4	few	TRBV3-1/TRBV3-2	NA	TGTGCCAGCAGCCCGAAGCTAGGGACAAAGGATTATGAAAAACTGTTTTTT	CASSPKLGTKDYEKLFF
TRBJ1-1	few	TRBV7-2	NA	TGTGCCAGCAGCTTACAGGGACCGAACACTGAAGCTTTCTTT	CASSLQGPNTEAFF
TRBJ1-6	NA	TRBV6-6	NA	TGTGCCACCAGAGCCGGCTATAATTCACCCCTCCACTTT	CATRAGYNSPLHF
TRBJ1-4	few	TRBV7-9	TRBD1	TGTGCCAGCAGCTTAACACAGGGGAATGAAAAACTGTTTTTT	CASSLTQGNEKLFF
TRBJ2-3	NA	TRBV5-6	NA	TGTGCCAGCACATTTCGGATAACCTCTAGCACAGATACGCAGTATTTT	CASTFRITSSTDTQYF
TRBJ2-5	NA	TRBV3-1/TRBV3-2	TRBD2	TGTGCCAGCAGCCAAGACTCGGGGGGGTTTGAGACCCAGTACTTC	CASSQDSGGFETQYF
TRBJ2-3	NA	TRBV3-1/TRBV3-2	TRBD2	TGTGCCAGCAACAGAGCGGGGGAGAGGGATACGCAGTATTTT	CASNRAGERDTQYF
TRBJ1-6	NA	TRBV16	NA	TGTGCCAGCAGCCAATCCACAGGATATAATTCACCCCTCCACTTT	CASSQSTGYNSPLHF
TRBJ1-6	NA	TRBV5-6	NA	TGTGCCAGCAGCCGGCAGGGTTCACCCCTCCACTTT	CASSRQGSPLHF